These 31 T cell receptor beta chains originate from one sample sequenced in a study of cytomegalovirus exposure and HLA in healthy donors. Researchers ran the PCR with 60 Vbeta and 13 Jbeta primers. Some clones are missing from TCRdb's copy, which holds only in-frame ones; the method was immunoSEQ multiplex PCR. The sample holds around 31,000 clones. Sample: PBMCs. The origin of the receptors is a man younger than 45 in good health and CMV-seronegative.

A remark on this clone: An end of the junction differs from the germline gene, which may be a read error. The chain recombines TRBV18 with TRBJ1-5, with 7 bases lining up with TRBD1. Germline V CDR1 and CDR2: KGHSH, LQKENI. The CDR3 runs 16 residues. The CDR3 DNA is TGTGCCAGCTCACCATCGGACAGGTTTGGCAATCAGCCCCAGCGTTTT. It is translated as CASSPSDRFGNQPQRF. The complete variable domain, with remaining parts taken from reference TRBV18 and TRBJ1-5, reads NAGVMQNPRHLVRRRGQEARLRCSPMKGHSHVYWYRQLPEEGLKFMVYLQKENIIDESGMPKERFSAEFPKEGPSILRIQQVVRGDSAAYFCASSPSDRFGNQPQRFGDGTRLSIL.

This chain joins TRBV2 and TRBJ2-2; D is ambiguous. Germline values: CDR1 SNHLY, CDR2 FYNNEI. The V and J ends lost 4 bases and 0 bases respectively, with 9 bases between them. This CDR3 comprises 15 residues. The CDR3 DNA is TGTGCCAGCAGTGTTACGGGTACGAACACCGGGGAGCTGTTTTTT. Its translation: CASSVTGTNTGELFF.

The chain uses TRBV25-1 and TRBJ1-6, with D tentatively TRBD1 (6 bases). In germline, CDR1 is MGHDK, CDR2 SYGVNS. Trimming pared 4 bases from V and 9 bases from J, leaving 13 bases between. CDR3 length: 14 residues. The CDR3 DNA is TGTGCCAGCAGTGGACCGGGACACGCTTCACCCCTCCACTTT. Its protein product is CASSGPGHASPLHF.

For the CDR3, the DNA is TGTGCCAGCTCACCGCAAACCGGCTCCTACGAGCAGTACTTC. It encodes CASSPQTGSYEQYF. The chain carries TRBV18 and TRBJ2-7; D is unresolved. Germline CDR1 is KGHSH and CDR2 is LQKENI. The CDR3 extends over 14 amino acids. Trimming left V 3 bases short and J 0 bases short, with 9 bases between.

The V and J genes are TRBV4-3 and TRBJ1-3; D is undetermined. CDR3 length: 15 residues. Trimming left V 5 bases short and J 0 bases short, with 11 bases between. Germline CDR1 and CDR2: LGHNA and YSLEER. CDR3 sequence: CASSSQRVSGNTIYF. In DNA, the CDR3 is TGCGCCAGCAGCTCTCAACGGGTCTCTGGAAACACCATATATTTT.

The genes are TRBV19 and TRBJ2-7; TRBD1 matches at 8 bases. The CDR3 runs to 18 residues. Unmatched junction bases numbered 19, after V lost 3 bases and J lost 6 bases. Germline loops: CDR1 LNHDA, CDR2 SQIVND (reference sequence). The DNA of the CDR3 is TGTGCCAGTAGTATTGGGCCTGTAGGGACAGGAGTACGTTCCGAGCAGTACTTC. Amino acids: CASSIGPVGTGVRSEQYF.

This chain links TRBV6-5 with TRBJ2-4; D is possibly TRBD1 (5 bases). V lost 0 bases and J 7 bases, leaving 13 bases between the germline ends. CDR3 size: 15 residues. Looked up from germline, CDR1 is MNHEY and CDR2 is SVGAGI. The CDR3 sequence: CASSYSSRAGNIQYF. Here the CDR3 DNA reads TGTGCCAGCAGTTACTCAAGTCGGGCAGGGAACATTCAGTACTTC.

The rearrangement joins TRBV7-2 to TRBJ1-2, with 9 positions matching TRBD1. Germline assignment: CDR1 SGHTA and CDR2 FQGNSA. The V and J ends lost 0 bases and 5 bases, in that order; junction bases with no gene match: 4. This CDR3 has 15 residues. In nucleotides, the CDR3 is TGTGCCAGCAGCTTAGCGTGGGGACAGGGATATGGCTACACCTTC. The encoded protein is CASSLAWGQGYGYTF. Based on the CDR3 plus reference TRBV7-2 and TRBJ1-2, the full variable domain is GAGVSQSPSNKVTEKGKDVELRCDPISGHTALYWYRQSLGQGLEFLIYFQGNSAPDKSGLPSDRFSAERTGGSVSTLTIQRTQQEDSAVYLCASSLAWGQGYGYTFGSGTRLTVV.

DNA of the CDR3: TGTGCCAGCAGCCCCAGAGAGAGTCAGGTTATCTCCTACGAGCAGTACTTC. It yields the protein CASSPRESQVISYEQYF. The V and J genes are TRBV9 and TRBJ2-7; no definite D call. The CDR3 extends over 17 amino acids. The V end was cut by 4 bases, the J end by 0 bases, with 20 bases between. Germline V CDR1 and CDR2: SGDLS, YYNGEE.

About this clone itself: The limits of the CDR3 on the DNA are not certain, so only TCRdb's listed CDR3 is given. The chain combines TRBV6-5 with TRBJ2-2; TRBD2, the table's D call, lacks a check against the DNA. CDR1 MNHEY and CDR2 SVGAGI come from the germline V gene. With termini counted, the CDR3 has 15 amino acids. This CDR3 is CASSTSGGEGGELFF.

CDR3 nucleotides: TGTGCCAGTACCGAGACGGGGTATCAGCCCCAGCATTTT. This sequence encodes CASTETGYQPQHF. The chain uses TRBV19 and TRBJ1-5, with D unclear. Per germline, CDR1 LNHDA and CDR2 SQIVND (reference sequence). V shed 7 bases and J shed 5 bases, with 12 bases lying between them. This CDR3 is 13 amino acids long. The whole variable domain, filled in from reference TRBV19 and TRBJ1-5, reads DGGITQSPKYLFRKEGQNVTLSCEQNLNHDAMYWYRQDPGQGLRLIYYSQIVNDFQKGDIAEGYSVSREKKESFPLTVTSAQKNPTAFYLCASTETGYQPQHFGDGTRLSIL.

The chain joins TRBV7-9 to TRBJ2-7, with D unclear. The ends were cut back, 5 bases at V and 3 bases at J, with 5 bases in the middle. Germline lookup yields CDR1 SEHNR and CDR2 FQNEAQ (reference sequence). The CDR3 sequence is 11 residues long. CDR3 DNA sequence: TGTGCCAGCAGCCTATACTACGAGCAGTACTTC. This encodes CASSLYYEQYF.

The chain links TRBV5-4 to TRBJ2-1, with 12 bases fitting TRBD2. The CDR3 consists of 18 residues. Trimming took 6 bases from V and 0 from J; bases not matched to a gene: 10. Germline CDR1 and CDR2: SGHNT and YYREEE (reference sequence). As DNA, the CDR3 is TGTGCCAGCACTATGGGACTAGCGGGCCTTAGCTCCTACAATGAGCAGTTCTTC. Amino acid sequence: CASTMGLAGLSSYNEQFF.

The chain couples TRBV6-5 to TRBJ2-7; the match to TRBD2 covers 7 bases. This CDR3 region has 15 residues. V shed 6 bases and J 5 bases; nucleotides not matched to a gene: 13. Germline lookup yields CDR1 MNHEY and CDR2 SVGAGI. CDR3 DNA sequence: TGTGCCAGCAGACGGGAACTAGCGCTTGTACACGAGCAGTACTTC. This codes for CASRRELALVHEQYF.

The rearrangement uses TRBV28 and TRBJ2-5, with TRBD2 matching over 9 bases. Trimming cost V 5 bases and J 5 bases; bases outside gene matches: 12. This CDR3 has 16 residues. Germline values: CDR1 MDHEN, CDR2 SYDVKM. The CDR3 DNA reads TGTGCCAGCAGTGGCCCGACTAGCGGCAAGGGGGAGACCCAGTACTTC. Residues: CASSGPTSGKGETQYF.

This sequence joins TRBV6-5 and TRBJ1-2; 8 nucleotides line up with TRBD1. Germline V CDR1 and CDR2: MNHEY, SVGAGI. V shed 5 bases, J shed 8 bases, and the junction held 10 bases outside the gene matches. This CDR3 contains 14 residues. CDR3 DNA: TGTGCCAGCAGTGAATGGACAGGGTTTAAAGGCTACACCTTC. Translation gives CASSEWTGFKGYTF.

The chain couples TRBV9 to TRBJ2-3, with 7 bases fitting TRBD1. Germline assignment: CDR1 SGDLS and CDR2 YYNGEE. This CDR3 has 17 amino acids. The V gene end was trimmed by 2 bases and the J gene end by 1 base; junction bases not matched to a gene: 10. The CDR3 loop is CASSVRVKGAGTDTQYF. The DNA for the CDR3 is TGTGCCAGCAGCGTTCGGGTTAAGGGGGCCGGCACAGATACGCAGTATTTT.

The CDR3 sequence is CASSFDRGQPQHF. The CDR3 coding sequence is TGTGCCAGCAGCTTCGACAGGGGTCAGCCCCAGCATTTT. This chain links TRBV5-4 with TRBJ1-5; the match to TRBD1 covers 8 bases. The CDR3 loop spans 13 amino acids. The trim removed 2 bases at V and 6 bases at J, leaving 1 base unmatched. Germline lookup yields CDR1 SGHNT and CDR2 YYREEE (reference sequence).

The chain couples TRBV7-9 to TRBJ1-3; no reliable D call. V dropped 0 bases and J dropped 3 bases, with 15 bases sitting between them. This CDR3 region has 17 residues. Germline V gene sequence: CDR1 SEHNR, CDR2 FQNEAQ (reference sequence). The CDR3 spells CASSLASHSEVGNTIYF. The CDR3 DNA sequence: TGTGCCAGCAGCTTAGCGTCTCACTCGGAGGTTGGAAACACCATATATTTT.

This chain links TRBV7-9 with TRBJ2-3, with D perhaps TRBD1 (7 bases). Trimming left V 5 bases short and J 3 bases short, with 18 bases between. The CDR3 is 16 residues long. CDR1 is SEHNR and CDR2 is FQNEAQ in the germline V gene (reference sequence). In DNA, the CDR3 is TGTGCCAGCAGCCAGGTCGGGGCGGGACAGACAGATACGCAGTATTTT. It encodes CASSQVGAGQTDTQYF.

The gene calls are TRBV4-1 and TRBJ2-2; TRBD2 matches 11 bases. This CDR3 contains 18 residues. Germline V CDR1 and CDR2: MGHRA, YSYEKL. After removal of 1 base from V and 1 base from J, the junction contained 5 bases not matched to a gene. Here the CDR3 reads CASSQATSGDLNTGELFF. DNA for the CDR3: TGCGCCAGCAGCCAAGCGACTAGCGGGGATTTGAACACCGGGGAGCTGTTTTTT.

J is TRBJ2-5 and V is TRBV4-3; 9 bases map to TRBD1. Germline CDR1 reads LGHNA; CDR2 reads YSLEER. The CDR3 has 16 amino acids. V was pared by 3 bases and J by 7 bases, with 12 bases of the junction left unmatched. The CDR3 nucleotides read TGCGCCAGCAGCCAGAGGGGACAGGGCGGCGGGGGGACCCAGTACTTC. Its translation is CASSQRGQGGGGTQYF.

The chain is built from TRBV5-1 and TRBJ2-3; possible D gene TRBD2, 7 bases. The germline V gene encodes CDR1 SGHRS and CDR2 YFSETQ. The CDR3 extends over 15 amino acids. The germline V and J ends were trimmed by 4 bases and 4 bases, with 16 bases remaining between them. The CDR3 loop reads CASSLPGGGPDTQYF. The DNA for the CDR3 is TGCGCCAGCAGCCTTCCTGGGGGGGGCCCAGATACGCAGTATTTT.

This chain links TRBV6-4 with TRBJ1-1, with 10 bases aligning to TRBD1. V lost 6 bases to trimming and J lost 1 base; unmatched junction nucleotides: 2. Germline V gives CDR1 MRHNA, CDR2 SNTAGT. The CDR3 spans 14 residues. CDR3 nucleotide sequence: TGTGCCAGCAGAAGGGACAGGGGGAACACTGAAGCTTTCTTT. The encoded protein is CASRRDRGNTEAFF.

V is TRBV5-4 and J is TRBJ2-2, with D possibly being TRBD2 (5 bases). CDR3 length: 17 residues. The germline V gene encodes CDR1 SGHNT and CDR2 YYREEE (reference sequence). V lost 0 bases and J lost 5, with 17 bases in between. The CDR3 reads CASSLAYASKITGELFF. CDR3 nucleotides: TGTGCCAGCAGCTTGGCCTACGCTAGCAAGATAACCGGGGAGCTGTTTTTT.

This chain uses TRBV4-2 with TRBJ1-5; D unresolved. Germline loops: CDR1 LGHNA, CDR2 YNFKEQ. The CDR3 extends over 14 amino acids. V gave up 0 bases and J gave up 2 bases, with 5 bases separating them. CDR3 residues: CASSQDWRNQPQHF. For the CDR3, the DNA is TGTGCCAGCAGCCAAGATTGGCGCAATCAGCCCCAGCATTTT.

The chain links TRBV19 to TRBJ2-1, with TRBD2 matching 15 bases. V lost 5 bases and J lost 14; bases outside the gene matches: 7. The CDR3 runs to 14 residues. Germline V gene sequence: CDR1 LNHDA, CDR2 SQIVND (reference sequence). CDR3 nucleotide sequence: TGTGCCAGTAGTCGGGGACTAGCGGGAGGCGGGAAGTTCTTC. It is translated as CASSRGLAGGGKFF.

This chain uses TRBV6-5 with TRBJ1-5; 9 positions agree with TRBD1. There are 15 residues in the CDR3. V trimming: 5 bases; J trimming: 2 bases; junction bases outside the gene matches: 4. Germline assignment: CDR1 MNHEY and CDR2 SVGAGI. CDR3: CASSTRTGGNQPQHF. In DNA, the CDR3 is TGTGCCAGCAGTACCCGGACAGGGGGCAATCAGCCCCAGCATTTT.

V gene TRBV11-1 combines with J gene TRBJ2-3, with D perhaps matching TRBD2 (5 bases). The germline V gene encodes CDR1 SGHAT and CDR2 FQDESV (reference sequence). This CDR3 region has 12 residues. V was trimmed by 0 bases and J by 7 bases, leaving 5 bases between them. Here the CDR3 DNA reads TGTGCCAGCAGCTTAGCCGGGAATACGCAGTATTTT. Residues: CASSLAGNTQYF.

The chain is built from TRBV18 and TRBJ1-1; weak D call: TRBD1 (5 bases). The CDR3 length is 18 residues. The V gene's germline CDR1 is KGHSH and CDR2 LQKENI. Trimming removed 6 bases from V and 3 bases from J, with 26 bases in between. The CDR3 DNA follows: TGTGCCAGCTCGCCGCAAACAAGGACACCCCAAGGGGACACTGAAGCTTTCTTT. This codes for CASSPQTRTPQGDTEAFF. Looking up the rest from reference TRBV18 and TRBJ1-1 gives the full variable domain: NAGVMQNPRHLVRRRGQEARLRCSPMKGHSHVYWYRQLPEEGLKFMVYLQKENIIDESGMPKERFSAEFPKEGPSILRIQQVVRGDSAAYFCASSPQTRTPQGDTEAFFGQGTRLTVV.

The chain employs TRBV28 and TRBJ2-7; TRBD1 matches 8 bases. This CDR3 contains 15 residues. After removal of 6 bases from V and 3 bases from J, the junction contained 10 bases not matched to a gene. Germline V gene sequence: CDR1 MDHEN, CDR2 SYDVKM. CDR3 in DNA: TGTGCCAGCAGCCGTCCGACAGGGGACAACTACGAGCAGTACTTC. Translated, it gives CASSRPTGDNYEQYF.